Shown below are 6 T cell receptor beta chains from a single sample sequenced in a study of cytomegalovirus exposure and HLA in healthy donors. Primers included in the PCR were 60 Vbeta and 13 Jbeta primers. Produced via immunoSEQ multiplex PCR; TCRdb's table is partial and in-frame only. In the table there are around 150,000 clones, 65% to 75% of which are singletons. The sample taken for sequencing was PBMCs. These receptors all come from a man aged 60-69 years in good health and CMV-seronegative.

The chain has TRBV19 and TRBJ2-3; possibly TRBD1 for D (5 bases). CDR1 and CDR2 from the germline V gene are LNHDA and SQIVND (reference sequence). This CDR3 region has 14 residues. The V end was cut by 1 base, the J end by 1 base, with 6 bases between. In nucleotides, the CDR3 is TGTGCCAGTAGTATAGGGGGCGGCACAGATACGCAGTATTTT. Its protein product is CASSIGGGTDTQYF.

The gene calls are TRBV2 and TRBJ2-5, with 10 bases identical to TRBD1. The J call may be in error: the DNA end matches TRBJ2-7 better. CDR3 length: 14 amino acids. CDR1 SNHLY and CDR2 FYNNEI come from the germline V gene. In nucleotides, the CDR3 is TGTGCCAGCAGTAAATCGGGACAGGGGATCGAGCAGTACTTC. Translating gives CASSKSGQGIEQYF.

This clone was detected only a few times. This chain uses TRBV29-1 with TRBJ1-2, with a tentative D call TRBD1 (5 bases). Trimming removed 5 bases from V and 2 bases from J, with 9 bases in between. CDR1 and CDR2 (germline): SQVTM, ANQGSEA. The CDR3 extends over 12 amino acids. DNA for the CDR3: TGCAGCGTTCGACAGACCAACTATGGCTACACCTTC. This encodes CSVRQTNYGYTF.

In this sample, this clone turned up once. CDR3 nucleotides: TGTGCCTGGAGTGTTGGGACAGGGACCTATGAGACCCAGTACTTC. It translates to CAWSVGTGTYETQYF. The gene calls are TRBV30 and TRBJ2-5; 9 positions agree with TRBD1. The CDR3 extends over 15 amino acids. The V segment lost 0 bases and the J segment 5 bases; nucleotides outside the gene matches: 7. The germline gives CDR1 GTSNPN, CDR2 SVGIG (reference sequence).

The chain joins TRBV19 to TRBJ1-4; 8 nucleotides align to TRBD1. Germline V lookup: CDR1 LNHDA, CDR2 SQIVND (reference sequence). The CDR3 has 15 amino acids. With V trimmed by 5 bases and J by 7 bases, 9 bases remained unmatched. The DNA for the CDR3 is TGTGCCAGTAGTGTCATCGGGACAGGTGTTGAAAAACTGTTTTTT. This translates into CASSVIGTGVEKLFF.

The CDR3 sequence is CASSLARSAALGSPLHF. CDR3 bases: TGTGCCAGCAGCTTAGCGCGTTCCGCGGCTTTAGGCTCACCCCTCCACTTT. The chain combines TRBV7-8 with TRBJ1-6; D is unclear. The germline CDR1 and CDR2 sequences are SGHVS and FQNEAQ. This CDR3 region has 17 residues. V lost 0 bases to trimming and J lost 10 bases, with 19 bases between them. The complete variable domain, with remaining parts taken from reference TRBV7-8 and TRBJ1-6, reads GAGVSQSPRYKVAKRGQDVALRCDPISGHVSLFWYQQALGQGPEFLTYFQNEAQLDKSGLPSDRFFAERPEGSVSTLKIQRTQQEDSAVYLCASSLARSAALGSPLHFGNGTRLTVT.